This passage covers 26 T cell receptor beta chains from one sample sequenced in a study of vaccination effects on CD4 cells after COVID-19. Antigen-specific CD4+ T cell clonotypes were called by their expansion after viral peptide-pool culture in ViraFEST. It was after approximately 10 days of culture that CD4+ T cells were isolated. Vaccinated participants had no history of SARS-CoV-2 infection and tested negative for nucleocapsid antibodies. These receptors are not linked to any known antigen. Data came from immunoSEQ multiplex PCR; TCRdb stores just in-frame clones and leaves some out. The sample includes just under 75,000 clones, around 79% of them seen just once. This sample comprised CD4+ T cells from PBMCs cultured with HCoV-NL63 spike peptides, obtained before COVID-19 vaccination. The receptors were sampled from a human donor who received a COVID-19 vaccine.

In its sample, this clone was seen a few times. The CDR3 nucleotides are TGTGCCAGCAGTGAGACATCAACTAATGAAAAACTGTTTTTT. Translation: CASSETSTNEKLFF. The rearrangement joins TRBV2 to TRBJ1-4; D remains ambiguous. Trimming cost V 3 bases and J 0 bases, with 5 bases left between them. This CDR3 region has 14 residues. Germline CDR1 is SNHLY and CDR2 is FYNNEI.

J is TRBJ2-3 and V is TRBV5-1, with TRBD1 as a possible D gene (6 bases). The CDR3 runs 15 residues. V lost 4 bases and J lost 1, with 13 bases in between. Germline V gives CDR1 SGHRS, CDR2 YFSETQ. DNA for the CDR3: TGCGCCAGCAGCCCTACCAGGGGTGGCACAGATACGCAGTATTTT. Translating it yields CASSPTRGGTDTQYF.

This chain joins TRBV19 and TRBJ2-3; 8 nucleotides line up with TRBD2. CDR3 length: 15 amino acids. Germline V lookup: CDR1 LNHDA, CDR2 SQIVND (reference sequence). The V and J ends lost 7 bases and 0 bases, in that order; junction bases with no gene match: 6. The CDR3 bases are TGTGCCAGTACCTCGGGGGGGACTAGCACAGATACGCAGTATTTT. Residues: CASTSGGTSTDTQYF.

J is TRBJ1-1 and V is TRBV2; 8 bases match TRBD1. The CDR3 covers 13 residues. Germline V gives CDR1 SNHLY, CDR2 FYNNEI. V trimming: 10 bases; J trimming: 4 bases; junction bases outside the gene matches: 8. CDR3 nucleotide sequence: TGTGCCACCTTGCAGGGGGCCGGCACTGAAGCTTTCTTT. This codes for CATLQGAGTEAFF.

The gene calls are TRBV5-1 and TRBJ1-2; 7 nucleotides agree with TRBD1. The CDR3 contains 15 residues. Germline V CDR1 and CDR2: SGHRS, YFSETQ. Trimming took 4 bases from V and 8 from J; bases not matched to a gene: 14. The CDR3 is CASSLATTGEYGYTF. CDR3 DNA: TGCGCCAGCAGCCTCGCCACTACAGGGGAGTACGGCTACACCTTC.

This chain uses TRBV9 with TRBJ2-2; TRBD1 matches 7 bases. This CDR3 spans 15 amino acids. Trimming took 1 base from V and 4 from J; bases not matched to a gene: 4. Germline V gene data show CDR1 as SGDLS and CDR2 as YYNGEE. Written as DNA, the CDR3 is TGTGCCAGCAGCGTAATGGGACAGAGCACCGGGGAGCTGTTTTTT. Its protein is CASSVMGQSTGELFF.

V gene TRBV5-1 combines with J gene TRBJ1-6, with 7 bases identical to TRBD1. The germline gives CDR1 SGHRS, CDR2 YFSETQ. Trimming took 0 bases from V and 10 from J; bases not matched to a gene: 7. The CDR3 has 15 residues. CDR3 sequence: CASSLGVRGTSPLHF. DNA of the CDR3: TGCGCCAGCAGCTTGGGCGTCAGGGGGACGTCACCCCTCCACTTT.

The gene calls are TRBV7-2 and TRBJ2-3; 11 nucleotides line up with TRBD2. Germline V gene lookup returns CDR1 SGHTA and CDR2 FQGNSA. CDR3 length equals 16 residues. V was pared by 6 bases and J by 5 bases, with 10 bases of the junction left unmatched. CDR3 sequence: CASRTHSGGAGDTQYF. The CDR3 DNA follows: TGTGCCAGCAGGACCCATAGCGGGGGGGCCGGAGATACGCAGTATTTT. Full variable domain (rest looked up from reference TRBV7-2 and TRBJ2-3): GAGVSQSPSNKVTEKGKDVELRCDPISGHTALYWYRQSLGQGLEFLIYFQGNSAPDKSGLPSDRFSAERTGGSVSTLTIQRTQQEDSAVYLCASRTHSGGAGDTQYFGPGTRLTVL.

V usage is TRBV5-1 and J usage is TRBJ2-5; D unclear. The CDR3 contains 14 residues. Trimming pared 4 bases from V and 5 bases from J, leaving 15 bases between. The germline V gene has CDR1 SGHRS and CDR2 YFSETQ. CDR3 sequence (DNA): TGCGCCAGCAGCCAGCCTGGTGGGTTGGAGACCCAGTACTTC. Protein product: CASSQPGGLETQYF. The full variable domain, rest sourced from reference TRBV5-1 and TRBJ2-5, is KAGVTQTPRYLIKTRGQQVTLSCSPISGHRSVSWYQQTPGQGLQFLFEYFSETQRNKGNFPGRFSGRQFSNSRSEMNVSTLELGDSALYLCASSQPGGLETQYFGPGTRLLVL.

The V call is TRBV28, the J call TRBJ1-3; 8 bases are a match to TRBD1. The CDR3 is 13 amino acids. With 6 bases clipped from V and 2 bases from J, the junction kept 0 bases outside the gene matches. CDR1 and CDR2 (germline): MDHEN, SYDVKM. The CDR3 DNA reads as TGTGCCAGCAGCAGGGGGCCTGGAAACACCATATATTTT. Translated, it gives CASSRGPGNTIYF.

The chain carries TRBV20-1 and TRBJ2-3; 7 positions agree with TRBD2. This CDR3 has 12 amino acids. With V trimmed by 3 bases and J by 8 bases, 5 bases remained unmatched. From germline, CDR1 is DFQATT and CDR2 SNEGSKA (reference sequence). The CDR3 spells CSASHPGGTQYF. For the CDR3, the DNA is TGCAGTGCTAGTCACCCGGGGGGTACGCAGTATTTT.

V is TRBV19 and J is TRBJ1-2; 7 nucleotides align to TRBD1. Germline V gene sequence: CDR1 LNHDA, CDR2 SQIVND (reference sequence). This CDR3 spans 15 amino acids. The V segment lost 9 bases and the J segment 4 bases; nucleotides outside the gene matches: 14. CDR3 nucleotide sequence: TGTGCCAGCTTACCGGAGGGGGCAGGTGTCTATGGCTACACCTTC. The encoded protein is CASLPEGAGVYGYTF.

This clone was seen a few times. CDR3 DNA: TGTGCCAGCAGTTTAATTGGGGCAGGTGAAGCTTTCTTT. It specifies CASSLIGAGEAFF. The rearrangement links TRBV12-3 or TRBV12-4 to TRBJ1-1, with TRBD1 as a possible D gene (5 bases). The length of the CDR3 is 13 residues. V lost 2 bases, J lost 7 bases, and 11 bases lay in between.

The sample holds one count of this clone. V is TRBV6-5 and J is TRBJ1-5; 7 bases match TRBD1. V lost 6 bases and J lost 6; bases outside the gene matches: 5. The germline V gene encodes CDR1 MNHEY and CDR2 SVGAGI. The CDR3 has 13 amino acids. In DNA, the CDR3 is TGTGCCAGCAGGGGGCAGGGGGGTCAGCCCCAGCATTTT. Its protein product is CASRGQGGQPQHF.

The chain is built from TRBV10-3 and TRBJ1-2; 9 nucleotides match TRBD1. V shed 4 bases, J shed 4 bases, and the junction held 4 bases outside the gene matches. The CDR3 is 14 amino acids. Germline V lookup: CDR1 ENHRY, CDR2 SYGVKD. CDR3 DNA: TGTGCCATCAGTGGGGGACAGGGCGTCTATGGCTACACCTTC. Its translation is CAISGGQGVYGYTF.

This sequence joins TRBV4-2 and TRBJ2-2; D is ambiguous. The CDR3 contains 15 residues. Germline V CDR1 and CDR2: LGHNA, YNFKEQ. Trimming removed 0 bases from V and 1 base from J, with 6 bases in between. The DNA for the CDR3 is TGTGCCAGCAGCCAAGATCGGCAGAACACCGGGGAGCTGTTTTTT. Its translation is CASSQDRQNTGELFF.

The chain's CDR3 is CASRPSGQAINTEAFF. In DNA form, the CDR3 reads TGTGCCAGCAGGCCCTCGGGACAGGCGATTAACACTGAAGCTTTCTTT. The chain links TRBV11-2 to TRBJ1-1, with 8 positions matching TRBD1. Losses at the gene ends were 6 bases for V and 2 bases for J; bases not matched to a gene: 11. CDR3 length: 16 amino acids. CDR1 and CDR2 from the germline V gene are SGHAT and FQNNGV.

The V and J genes are TRBV12-3 or TRBV12-4 and TRBJ1-1; unclear D gene. The CDR3 is made up of 11 amino acids. Trimming removed 5 bases from V and 1 base from J, with 2 bases in between. The CDR3 is CASSRNTEAFF. The CDR3 DNA is TGTGCCAGCAGTCGGAACACTGAAGCTTTCTTT.

This chain connects TRBV7-9 to TRBJ1-1; D is possibly TRBD1 (6 bases). The CDR3 extends over 15 amino acids. Trimming left V 5 bases short and J 2 bases short, with 15 bases between. CDR1 and CDR2 (germline): SEHNR, FQNEAQ (reference sequence). This CDR3 is CASSLITGFNTEAFF. In DNA, the CDR3 is TGTGCCAGCAGCCTGATAACAGGGTTTAACACTGAAGCTTTCTTT.

The J gene is TRBJ2-2, the V gene TRBV30; 9 bases are shared with TRBD1. CDR1 GTSNPN and CDR2 SVGIG come from the germline V gene (reference sequence). The CDR3 contains 16 residues. Trimming at V came to 4 bases and at J to 5 bases, leaving 11 bases not matched to a gene. CDR3 loop: CAWIPPGQGFTGELFF. In DNA, the CDR3 is TGTGCCTGGATCCCTCCGGGACAGGGTTTTACCGGGGAGCTGTTTTTT.

The gene calls are TRBV4-1 and TRBJ2-1, with D possibly being TRBD2 (7 bases). Per the germline V gene, CDR1 is MGHRA and CDR2 is YSYEKL. Trimming removed 0 bases at V and 0 bases at J, with 12 bases between. There are 17 residues in the CDR3. The CDR3 sequence is CASSQDRGASSYNEQFF. DNA of the CDR3: TGCGCCAGCAGCCAAGACCGGGGGGCCAGCTCCTACAATGAGCAGTTCTTC.

In its sample, this clone was seen a few times. The chain joins TRBV7-9 to TRBJ1-2; D gene uncertain. The germline V and J ends were trimmed by 0 bases and 8 bases, with 7 bases remaining between them. CDR3 length: 12 amino acids. Germline CDR1 and CDR2: SEHNR and FQNEAQ (reference sequence). This CDR3 is CASSLAGVGYTF. The CDR3 DNA reads as TGTGCCAGCAGCTTAGCCGGGGTCGGCTACACCTTC.

The CDR3 protein is CASVIGYTEAFF. CDR3 nucleotides: TGTGCCAGCGTTATCGGGTACACTGAAGCTTTCTTT. This chain links TRBV12-3 or TRBV12-4 with TRBJ1-1; D is ambiguous. The CDR3 is 12 residues long. V lost 8 bases and J 3 bases, leaving 10 bases between the germline ends.

The rearrangement joins TRBV14 to TRBJ2-7; weak D call: TRBD1 (5 bases). Germline V gene data show CDR1 as SGHDN and CDR2 as FVKESK. V gave up 4 bases and J gave up 4 bases, with 8 bases separating them. CDR3 length equals 12 residues. The CDR3 protein is CASSRQIYEQYV. For the CDR3, the DNA is TGTGCCAGCAGCCGACAGATTTACGAGCAGTACGTC.

The chain carries TRBV15 and TRBJ2-3; no definite D call. Germline V gene data show CDR1 as LNHNV and CDR2 as YYDKDF (reference sequence). The V and J ends lost 0 bases and 6 bases respectively, with 10 bases between them. The length of the CDR3 is 14 residues. The CDR3 coding sequence is TGTGCCACCAGCAGAGATAGGGTGTCGGATACGCAGTATTTT. Its protein is CATSRDRVSDTQYF.

The chain is built from TRBV28 and TRBJ2-1; TRBD1 agrees at 8 bases. V was pared by 4 bases and J by 4 bases, with 9 bases of the junction left unmatched. Germline loops: CDR1 MDHEN, CDR2 SYDVKM. This CDR3 is built from 16 residues. CDR3 sequence reads: CASSSPGGRTYNEQFF. In DNA form, the CDR3 reads TGTGCCAGCAGTTCTCCAGGGGGCCGAACTTACAATGAGCAGTTCTTC.